Given below is one TCR beta chain in context. This sample stems from a study of cytomegalovirus exposure and HLA in healthy donors. PCR employed 60 Vbeta and 13 Jbeta primers. The method was immunoSEQ multiplex PCR; TCRdb's version includes in-frame clones alone and lacks a portion of them. The table records 180,000 or so clones, approximately 80% of them present only once. V dropped 3 bases and J dropped 7; count of bases not matched to a gene: 11. Germline assignment: CDR1 PRHDT and CDR2 FYEKMQ (reference sequence). This CDR3 region has 16 residues. J is TRBJ1-4 and V is TRBV13, with TRBD1 matching 7 bases. Sequenced sample: PBMCs. This receptor was identified in a boy aged 2 to 9 in good health and CMV-seronegative. The CDR3 protein is CASSLARGQTIEKLFF. CDR3 bases: TGTGCCAGCAGCTTGGCCCGGGGACAGACAATTGAAAAACTGTTTTTT.